The source of this TCR beta chain is a study of blood T cell repertoires in COVID-19. The V gene's germline CDR1 is SGHDN and CDR2 FVKESK. Trimming removed 3 bases from V and 5 bases from J; junction bases left unmatched: 8. The CDR3 totals 17 residues. Sequencing was performed with immunoSEQ multiplex PCR; in TCRdb, only in-frame clones are kept and a portion is missing. The sample includes some 170,000 clones, about 86% of them seen just once. The source is a woman in her seventies with COVID-19, enrolled during active disease. The rearrangement links TRBV14 to TRBJ1-4; the match to TRBD1 covers 11 bases. The source material was peripheral blood. CDR3 loop: CASSHSTDRGRNEKLFF. Written as DNA, the CDR3 is TGTGCCAGCAGCCACTCTACGGACAGGGGGCGGAATGAAAAACTGTTTTTT.